The clone carrying this T cell receptor (beta chain) was counted once. In the authors' methods: Reference gene primers were amplified, and this amplification served to estimate nucleated cell counts. Generated by immunoSEQ multiplex PCR, the TCRdb table keeps only in-frame clones and is missing some. V, J and clone size are taken as reported in that table, and D and trimming were inferred from the DNA itself. The table has over 75,000 clones, 82% seen once. The data are from a study of blood T cell repertoires in COVID-19. The wider study: Sites in the United States, Italy and Spain provided acute and convalescent COVID-19 samples. PBMCs, B-cell-depleted T cells, or T cells were the source of the cDNA or gDNA that made up the material.

The CDR3 spans 21 residues. The clonotype was recovered from an elderly woman with acute or convalescent COVID-19. This sequence joins TRBV21-1 and TRBJ2-7; the listed D gene, TRBD1, was not tested against the DNA. TRBV21-1 is annotated as a pseudogene. Sequencing was done on a sample of peripheral blood. CDR3 sequence (DNA): TGTGCCAGCAGCACTTTAATTATAACCCCGACAGGCACTATTGACTCCTACGAGCAGTACTTC. Residues: CASSTLIITPTGTIDSYEQYF.